These 27 T cell receptor beta chains originate from one sample sequenced in a study of blood T cell repertoires in COVID-19. Data came from immunoSEQ multiplex PCR; TCRdb stores just in-frame clones and leaves some out. The table lists around 200,000 clones, 70% to 80% of them singletons. Sequencing was performed on peripheral blood. These receptors were taken from a woman aged 50 to 60 with acute or convalescent COVID-19.

Only one count was recorded for this clone. The chain couples TRBV7-9 to TRBJ1-6, with 7 bases aligning to TRBD1. The CDR3 runs 16 residues. Germline assignment: CDR1 SEHNR and CDR2 FQNEAQ (reference sequence). J lost 3 bases, V lost 5 bases, and 7 bases had no gene match. CDR3 protein: CASSPWTGRYNSPLHF. The CDR3 DNA follows: TGTGCCAGCAGCCCTTGGACAGGCCGCTATAATTCACCCCTCCACTTT.

This clone turned up a few times. The rearrangement uses TRBV5-6 and TRBJ1-2; 10 nucleotides align to TRBD1. This CDR3 contains 16 residues. The V gene's germline CDR1 is SGHDT and CDR2 YYEEEE. With V trimmed by 2 bases and J by 6 bases, 10 bases remained unmatched. The CDR3 coding sequence is TGTGCCAGCAGCTTAACCGGGACAGGGGTAAAGAATGGCTACACCTTC. Translating gives CASSLTGTGVKNGYTF.

There are a few counts of this clone. It is unclear where the CDR3 begins or ends on the DNA, so no DNA is shown, and the CDR3 is as TCRdb lists it. The chain joins TRBV6-5 to TRBJ1-1. The CDR3 is 16 residues long, ends included. Germline loops: CDR1 MNHEY, CDR2 SVGAGI. The CDR3 sequence: CASSSSGLSNGAEAFF.

The chain employs TRBV10-2 and TRBJ2-3, with 9 bases fitting TRBD2. The CDR3 contains 15 residues. Germline CDR1 and CDR2: WSHSY and SAAADI. V gave up 7 bases and J gave up 2 bases; unmatched junction bases: 7. The CDR3 DNA follows: TGCGCCAGCAAAATAGCGGGGGTGACCACAGATACGCAGTATTTT. It encodes CASKIAGVTTDTQYF.

This chain connects TRBV6-5 to TRBJ1-3; 10 bases match TRBD1. The germline CDR1 and CDR2 sequences are MNHEY and SVGAGI. The CDR3 is made up of 15 amino acids. With 6 bases clipped from V and 0 bases from J, the junction kept 2 bases outside the gene matches. CDR3 sequence (DNA): TGTGCCAGCAGGGACAGGGGGAGCTCTGGAAACACCATATATTTT. This translates into CASRDRGSSGNTIYF.

The chain recombines TRBV9 with TRBJ1-2, with TRBD1 matching 11 bases. V shed 6 bases and J 5 bases; nucleotides not matched to a gene: 15. Germline V gene data show CDR1 as SGDLS and CDR2 as YYNGEE. The CDR3 covers 17 residues. CDR3 bases: TGTGCCAGCACCCGATCCGGGACAGGGGGATTCGGATATGGCTACACCTTC. Amino acid sequence: CASTRSGTGGFGYGYTF. The full variable domain, rest sourced from reference TRBV9 and TRBJ1-2, is DSGVTQTPKHLITATGQRVTLRCSPRSGDLSVYWYQQSLDQGLQFLIQYYNGEERAKGNILERFSAQQFPDLHSELNLSSLELGDSALYFCASTRSGTGGFGYGYTFGSGTRLTVV.

The chain joins TRBV13 to TRBJ1-1; 7 bases agree with TRBD1. J lost 0 bases, V lost 3 bases, and 4 bases had no gene match. CDR1 is PRHDT, CDR2 FYEKMQ, per germline (reference sequence). CDR3 length equals 15 residues. CDR3 DNA sequence: TGTGCCAGCAGCTTGTCCGGGACAGTGAACACTGAAGCTTTCTTT. This encodes CASSLSGTVNTEAFF.

This clone was counted once. Within the sample, other DNA sequences also encode this same CDR3. V usage is TRBV5-4 and J usage is TRBJ2-5; 10 nucleotides match TRBD1. The CDR3 runs to 13 residues. CDR1 is SGHNT, CDR2 YYREEE, per germline (reference sequence). Trimming removed 3 bases from V and 4 bases from J; junction bases left unmatched: 0. The CDR3 here is CASSWDRGETQYF. In DNA, the CDR3 is TGTGCCAGCAGCTGGGACAGGGGAGAGACCCAGTACTTC.

V is TRBV19 and J is TRBJ1-1; tentative D call: TRBD1 (6 bases). Germline V gene sequence: CDR1 LNHDA, CDR2 SQIVND (reference sequence). The CDR3 contains 18 residues. The germline V and J ends were trimmed by 2 bases and 1 base, with 20 bases remaining between them. CDR3 region: CASSIMVGWGGANTEAFF. The CDR3 DNA reads TGTGCCAGTAGTATAATGGTAGGGTGGGGGGGCGCGAACACTGAAGCTTTCTTT.

The chain uses TRBV25-1 and TRBJ2-7; 9 bases map to TRBD2. Germline loops: CDR1 MGHDK, CDR2 SYGVNS. V shed 4 bases, J shed 4 bases, and the junction held 11 bases outside the gene matches. This CDR3 region has 16 residues. The CDR3 here is CASSGPTSGSSYEQYF. The CDR3 DNA follows: TGTGCCAGCAGTGGTCCGACTAGCGGCTCTTCGTACGAGCAGTACTTC.

The chain employs TRBV6-1 and TRBJ1-5; TRBD1 matches 7 bases. The CDR3 length is 15 residues. Per the germline V gene, CDR1 is MNHNS and CDR2 is SASEGT. The ends lost 3 bases at V and 2 bases at J; junction bases unmatched: 4. The CDR3 is CASSENRGGNQPQHF. The CDR3 DNA reads TGTGCCAGCAGTGAGAACAGGGGTGGCAATCAGCCCCAGCATTTT.

The CDR3 sequence: CASRTQVYSNQPQHF. CDR3 bases: TGTGCCAGTAGGACGCAGGTATATAGCAATCAGCCCCAGCATTTT. The V call is TRBV19, the J call TRBJ1-5; D is unresolved. Trimming removed 6 bases from V and 0 bases from J, with 12 bases in between. CDR3 length equals 15 residues. CDR1 and CDR2 (germline): LNHDA, SQIVND (reference sequence).

The gene calls are TRBV7-9 and TRBJ2-1, with D unresolved. Germline-derived CDR1 and CDR2 are SEHNR and FQNEAQ (reference sequence). The CDR3 has 13 amino acids. The V end was cut by 1 base, the J end by 7 bases, with 8 bases between. The CDR3 is CASSLVNRNEQFF. CDR3 sequence (DNA): TGTGCCAGCAGCTTAGTTAACCGGAATGAGCAGTTCTTC.

The rearrangement links TRBV6-1 to TRBJ2-7; D remains ambiguous. Looked up from germline, CDR1 is MNHNS and CDR2 is SASEGT. Trimming removed 5 bases at V and 7 bases at J, with 12 bases between. This CDR3 contains 12 residues. DNA for the CDR3: TGTGCCAGCAGTTTGCTGCAGGTGGAGCAGTACTTC. Its translation: CASSLLQVEQYF.

This clone was observed once. The CDR3 sequence: CAISALGPDRVQSSGNTIYF. CDR3 nucleotide sequence: TGTGCCATCAGTGCCCTCGGACCGGACAGAGTCCAGAGCTCTGGAAACACCATATATTTT. The chain uses TRBV10-3 and TRBJ1-3; tentatively, D is TRBD1 (6 bases). The V end lost 4 bases, the J end lost 0 bases, and 25 bases lay between the germline ends. The CDR3 runs 20 residues. Germline V CDR1 and CDR2: ENHRY, SYGVKD.

This clone was observed at least ten times. This chain connects TRBV30 to TRBJ1-4; TRBD1 matches 9 bases. Germline V gives CDR1 GTSNPN, CDR2 SVGIG (reference sequence). Trimming removed 3 bases from V and 6 bases from J; junction bases left unmatched: 5. This CDR3 has 14 residues. The CDR3 nucleotides read TGTGCCTGGAGAGGACAGGGGCGGGATGAAAAACTGTTTTTT. Its protein product is CAWRGQGRDEKLFF.

The chain employs TRBV7-2 and TRBJ2-3, with TRBD2 as a possible D gene (6 bases). CDR1 and CDR2 from the germline V gene are SGHTA and FQGNSA. The V end lost 5 bases, the J end lost 0 bases, and 15 bases lay between the germline ends. The CDR3 runs 16 residues. The CDR3 here is CASSPPSASSTDTQYF. In nucleotides, the CDR3 is TGTGCCAGCAGCCCGCCTAGCGCATCTAGCACAGATACGCAGTATTTT.

The chain combines TRBV9 with TRBJ2-5, with 8 nucleotides matching TRBD2. CDR1 is SGDLS, CDR2 YYNGEE, per germline. Trimming cost V 0 bases and J 5 bases; bases outside gene matches: 12. The CDR3 length is 17 residues. CDR3 in DNA: TGTGCCAGCAGCGTAGGGACGGGGGGGCCGGTCGGTGAGACCCAGTACTTC. Encoded protein: CASSVGTGGPVGETQYF. The complete variable domain, with remaining parts taken from reference TRBV9 and TRBJ2-5, reads DSGVTQTPKHLITATGQRVTLRCSPRSGDLSVYWYQQSLDQGLQFLIQYYNGEERAKGNILERFSAQQFPDLHSELNLSSLELGDSALYFCASSVGTGGPVGETQYFGPGTRLLVL.

In nucleotides, the CDR3 is TGTGCCAGCAGTTTATGGGGGGGAGGCACCCTGTATTACGAGCAGTACTTC. Protein: CASSLWGGGTLYYEQYF. The chain links TRBV28 to TRBJ2-7; tentatively, D is TRBD2 (6 bases). The CDR3 sequence is 17 residues long. Germline CDR1 and CDR2: MDHEN and SYDVKM. Trimming pared 0 bases from V and 4 bases from J, leaving 19 bases between.

This sequence joins TRBV10-3 and TRBJ2-1, with 12 bases fitting TRBD2. With 5 bases clipped from V and 4 bases from J, the junction kept 3 bases outside the gene matches. CDR1 and CDR2 from the germline V gene are ENHRY and SYGVKD. The CDR3 runs to 15 residues. The CDR3 region is CAISSGTSGYNEQFF. CDR3 DNA sequence: TGTGCCATCAGTTCCGGGACTAGCGGGTACAATGAGCAGTTCTTC.

V is TRBV6-5 and J is TRBJ2-3, with 8 nucleotides matching TRBD2. Germline CDR1 and CDR2: MNHEY and SVGAGI. The J segment lost 0 bases and the V segment lost 6 bases, leaving 2 bases of the junction unmatched. This CDR3 region has 14 residues. For the CDR3, the DNA is TGTGCCAGCAGCCGGGGGGGGAGCACAGATACGCAGTATTTT. Amino acids: CASSRGGSTDTQYF.

This clone has a handful of counts. The chain uses TRBV5-1 and TRBJ2-2; tentatively, D is TRBD1 (6 bases). Germline-derived CDR1 and CDR2 are SGHRS and YFSETQ. The CDR3 sequence is 15 residues long. The V and J ends lost 6 bases and 1 base respectively, with 13 bases between them. CDR3 region: CASKNRVGNTGELFF. DNA of the CDR3: TGCGCCAGCAAAAACAGGGTAGGGAACACCGGGGAGCTGTTTTTT.

V usage is TRBV5-5 and J usage is TRBJ2-1; unclear D gene. V was pared by 4 bases and J by 7 bases, with 9 bases between. The CDR3 covers 12 residues. Per the germline V gene, CDR1 is SGHKS and CDR2 is YYEKEE (reference sequence). In DNA, the CDR3 is TGTGCCAGCAGCCCCGTGAGGAATGAGCAGTTCTTC. It yields the protein CASSPVRNEQFF. The whole variable domain, filled in from reference TRBV5-5 and TRBJ2-1, reads DAGVTQSPTHLIKTRGQQVTLRCSPISGHKSVSWYQQVLGQGPQFIFQYYEKEERGRGNFPDRFSARQFPNYSSELNVNALLLGDSALYLCASSPVRNEQFFGPGTRLTVL.

V gene TRBV5-1 combines with J gene TRBJ2-7, with 12 bases aligning to TRBD2. V lost 0 bases and J lost 4; bases outside the gene matches: 2. Germline CDR1 SGHRS, CDR2 YFSETQ. The CDR3 runs to 15 residues. CDR3 sequence reads: CASSLVTSGRYEQYF. Here the CDR3 DNA reads TGCGCCAGCAGCTTGGTCACTAGCGGGAGGTACGAGCAGTACTTC.

The gene calls are TRBV6-2 or TRBV6-3 and TRBJ2-7, with TRBD2 as a possible D gene (5 bases). V shed 2 bases and J shed 5 bases, with 10 bases lying between them. Germline values: CDR1 MNHEY, CDR2 SVGEGT. This CDR3 has 13 amino acids. The CDR3 reads CASSYEWRDEQYF. CDR3 coding DNA: TGTGCCAGCAGTTACGAGTGGCGGGACGAGCAGTACTTC.

V usage is TRBV2 and J usage is TRBJ2-7; perhaps TRBD2 as D (6 bases). Trimming shortened V by 7 bases and J by 4 bases, and 11 bases separated the two germline ends. Per germline, CDR1 SNHLY and CDR2 FYNNEI. This CDR3 spans 12 amino acids. The CDR3 is CASNGGRYEQYF. The CDR3 DNA follows: TGTGCCAGCAACGGGGGAAGGTACGAGCAGTACTTC.

The chain carries TRBV9 and TRBJ2-5; TRBD2 is a possible D gene (5 bases). The V gene's germline CDR1 is SGDLS and CDR2 YYNGEE. Trimming took off 0 bases at V and 5 bases at J, with 11 bases between the two ends. This CDR3 comprises 14 residues. The CDR3 coding sequence is TGTGCCAGCAGCGTAGAGGGCCGGGATGAGACCCAGTACTTC. This codes for CASSVEGRDETQYF.